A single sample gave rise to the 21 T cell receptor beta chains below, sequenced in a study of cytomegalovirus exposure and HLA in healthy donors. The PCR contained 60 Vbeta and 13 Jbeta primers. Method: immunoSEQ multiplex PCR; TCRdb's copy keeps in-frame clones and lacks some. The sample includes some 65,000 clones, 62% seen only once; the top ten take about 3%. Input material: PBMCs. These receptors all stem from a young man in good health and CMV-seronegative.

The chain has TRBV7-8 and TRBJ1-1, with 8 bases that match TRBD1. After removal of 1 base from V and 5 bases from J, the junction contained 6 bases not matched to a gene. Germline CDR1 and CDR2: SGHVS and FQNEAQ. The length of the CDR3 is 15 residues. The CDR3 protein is CASSLVPRGLTEAFF. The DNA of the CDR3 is TGTGCCAGCAGCTTAGTCCCCAGGGGGCTTACTGAAGCTTTCTTT.

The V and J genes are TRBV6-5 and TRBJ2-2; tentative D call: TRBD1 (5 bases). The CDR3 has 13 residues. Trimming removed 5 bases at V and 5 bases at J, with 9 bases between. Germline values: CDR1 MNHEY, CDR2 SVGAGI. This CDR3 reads CASSLTATGELFF. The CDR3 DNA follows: TGTGCCAGCAGTCTGACAGCTACCGGGGAGCTGTTTTTT.

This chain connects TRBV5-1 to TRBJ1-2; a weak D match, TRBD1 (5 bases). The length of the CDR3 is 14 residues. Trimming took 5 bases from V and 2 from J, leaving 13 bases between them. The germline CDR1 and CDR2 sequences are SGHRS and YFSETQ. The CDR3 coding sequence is TGCGCCAGCAGTTACAGGACGGAAAACTATGGCTACACCTTC. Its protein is CASSYRTENYGYTF.

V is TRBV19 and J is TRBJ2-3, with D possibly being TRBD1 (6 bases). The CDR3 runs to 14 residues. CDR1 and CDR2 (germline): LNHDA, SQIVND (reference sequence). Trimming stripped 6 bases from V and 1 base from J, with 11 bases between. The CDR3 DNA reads TGTGCCAGTAGACCGGGACACCGCACAGATACGCAGTATTTT. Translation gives CASRPGHRTDTQYF.

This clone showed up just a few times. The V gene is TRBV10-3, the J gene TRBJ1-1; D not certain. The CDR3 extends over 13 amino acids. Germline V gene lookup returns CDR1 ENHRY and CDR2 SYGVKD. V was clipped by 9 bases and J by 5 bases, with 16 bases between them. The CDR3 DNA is TGTGCCATACGACCCCTAGTAGGAACTGAAGCTTTCTTT. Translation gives CAIRPLVGTEAFF.

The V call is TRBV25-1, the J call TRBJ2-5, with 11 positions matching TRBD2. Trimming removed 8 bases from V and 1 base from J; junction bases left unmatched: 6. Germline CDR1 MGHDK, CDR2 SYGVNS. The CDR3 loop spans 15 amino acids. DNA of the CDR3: TGTGCCAGCTTTTCCGGGACTAGCGGCCAAGAGACCCAGTACTTC. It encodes CASFSGTSGQETQYF.

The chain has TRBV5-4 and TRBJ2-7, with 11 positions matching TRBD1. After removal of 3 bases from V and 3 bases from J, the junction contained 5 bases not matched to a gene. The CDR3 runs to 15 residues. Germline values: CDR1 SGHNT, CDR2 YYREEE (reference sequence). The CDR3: CASSWDRGGNYEQYF. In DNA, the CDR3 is TGTGCCAGCAGCTGGGACAGGGGGGGGAACTACGAGCAGTACTTC.

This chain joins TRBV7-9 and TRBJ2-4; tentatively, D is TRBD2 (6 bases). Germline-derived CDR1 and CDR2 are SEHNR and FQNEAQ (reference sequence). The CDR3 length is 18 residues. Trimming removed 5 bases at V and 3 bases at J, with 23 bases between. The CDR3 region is CASSPIFGGKEDKNIQYF. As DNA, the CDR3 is TGTGCCAGCAGCCCGATCTTTGGGGGGAAGGAAGACAAAAACATTCAGTACTTC.

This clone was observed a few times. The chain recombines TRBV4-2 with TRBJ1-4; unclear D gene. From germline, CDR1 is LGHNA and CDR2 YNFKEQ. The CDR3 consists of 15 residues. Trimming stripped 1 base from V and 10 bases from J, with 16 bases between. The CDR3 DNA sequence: TGTGCCAGCAGCCAAGGTGAGGGTGAGCTGGTAAAACTGTTTTTT. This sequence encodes CASSQGEGELVKLFF.

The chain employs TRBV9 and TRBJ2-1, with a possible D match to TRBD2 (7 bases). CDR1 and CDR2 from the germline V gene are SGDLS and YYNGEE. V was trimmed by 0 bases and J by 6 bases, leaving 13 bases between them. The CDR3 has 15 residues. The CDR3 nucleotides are TGTGCCAGCAGCGTAGAGGGGGGGACCCCCAATGAGCAGTTCTTC. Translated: CASSVEGGTPNEQFF.

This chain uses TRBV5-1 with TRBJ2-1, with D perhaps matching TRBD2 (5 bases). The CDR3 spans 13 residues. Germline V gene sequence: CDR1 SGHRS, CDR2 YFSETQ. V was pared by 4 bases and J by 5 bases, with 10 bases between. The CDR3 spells CASSRGPNNEQFF. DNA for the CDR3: TGCGCCAGCAGCCGAGGGCCTAACAATGAGCAGTTCTTC. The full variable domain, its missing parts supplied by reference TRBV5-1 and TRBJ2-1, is KAGVTQTPRYLIKTRGQQVTLSCSPISGHRSVSWYQQTPGQGLQFLFEYFSETQRNKGNFPGRFSGRQFSNSRSEMNVSTLELGDSALYLCASSRGPNNEQFFGPGTRLTVL.

This CDR3 reads CASSLAVLYYNEQFF. The CDR3 nucleotides are TGTGCCAGCAGCTTAGCGGTACTCTACTACAATGAGCAGTTCTTC. The V and J genes are TRBV7-2 and TRBJ2-1, with unresolved D. In germline, CDR1 is SGHTA, CDR2 FQGNSA. Trimming cost V 0 bases and J 3 bases, with 9 bases left between them. This CDR3 contains 15 residues.

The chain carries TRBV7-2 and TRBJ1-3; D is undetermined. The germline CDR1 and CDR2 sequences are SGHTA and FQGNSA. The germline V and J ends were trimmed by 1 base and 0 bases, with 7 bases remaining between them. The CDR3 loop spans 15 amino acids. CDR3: CASSLDQFSGNTIYF. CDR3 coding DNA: TGTGCCAGCAGCTTAGATCAGTTCTCTGGAAACACCATATATTTT.

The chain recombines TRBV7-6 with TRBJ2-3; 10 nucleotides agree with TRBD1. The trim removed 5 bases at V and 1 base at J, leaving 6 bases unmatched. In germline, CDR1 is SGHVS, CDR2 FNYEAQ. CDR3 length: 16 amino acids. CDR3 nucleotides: TGTGCCAGCAGCCATGCTGGACAGGGGGGCACAGATACGCAGTATTTT. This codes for CASSHAGQGGTDTQYF. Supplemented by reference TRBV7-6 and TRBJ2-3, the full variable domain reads GAGVSQSPRYKVTKRGQDVALRCDPISGHVSLYWYRQALGQGPEFLTYFNYEAQQDKSGLPNDRFSAERPEGSISTLTIQRTEQRDSAMYRCASSHAGQGGTDTQYFGPGTRLTVL.

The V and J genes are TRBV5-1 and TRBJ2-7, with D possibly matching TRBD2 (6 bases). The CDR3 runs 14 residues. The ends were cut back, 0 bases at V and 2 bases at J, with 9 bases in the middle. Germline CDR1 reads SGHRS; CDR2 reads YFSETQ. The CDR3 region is CASSLDAGTYEQYF. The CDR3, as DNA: TGCGCCAGCAGCTTGGATGCGGGAACCTACGAGCAGTACTTC.

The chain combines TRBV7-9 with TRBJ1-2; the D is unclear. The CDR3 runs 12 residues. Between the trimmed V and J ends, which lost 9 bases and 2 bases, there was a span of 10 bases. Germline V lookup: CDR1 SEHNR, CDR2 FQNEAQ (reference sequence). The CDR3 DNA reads TGTGCCAGTACCCGGGGAAACTATGGCTACACCTTC. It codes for CASTRGNYGYTF.

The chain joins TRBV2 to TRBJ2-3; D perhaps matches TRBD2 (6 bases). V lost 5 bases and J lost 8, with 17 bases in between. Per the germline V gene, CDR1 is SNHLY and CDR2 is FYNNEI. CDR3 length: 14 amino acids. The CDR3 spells CASSWDSQLGTQYF. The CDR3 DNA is TGTGCCAGCAGTTGGGACTCTCAATTGGGTACGCAGTATTTT.

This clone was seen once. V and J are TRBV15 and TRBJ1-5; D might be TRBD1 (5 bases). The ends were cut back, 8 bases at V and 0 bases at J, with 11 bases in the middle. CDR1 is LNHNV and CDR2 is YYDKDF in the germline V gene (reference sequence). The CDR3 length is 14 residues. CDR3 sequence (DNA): TGTGCCACCGGGGGAGGGAGTAGCAATCAGCCCCAGCATTTT. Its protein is CATGGGSSNQPQHF.

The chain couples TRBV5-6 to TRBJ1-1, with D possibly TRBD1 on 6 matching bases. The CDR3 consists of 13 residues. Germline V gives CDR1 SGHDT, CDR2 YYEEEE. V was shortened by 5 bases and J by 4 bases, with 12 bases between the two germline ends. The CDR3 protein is CASSRTVSTEAFF. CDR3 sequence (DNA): TGTGCCAGCAGTCGGACAGTGAGCACTGAAGCTTTCTTT.

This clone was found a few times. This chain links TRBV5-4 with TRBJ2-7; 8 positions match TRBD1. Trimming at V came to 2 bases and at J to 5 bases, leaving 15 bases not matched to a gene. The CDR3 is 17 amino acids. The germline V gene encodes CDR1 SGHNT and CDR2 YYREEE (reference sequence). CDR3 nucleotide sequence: TGTGCCAGCAGCTTTAACGGACAGGGAACCAAAACCGACGAGCAGTACTTC. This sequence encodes CASSFNGQGTKTDEQYF.

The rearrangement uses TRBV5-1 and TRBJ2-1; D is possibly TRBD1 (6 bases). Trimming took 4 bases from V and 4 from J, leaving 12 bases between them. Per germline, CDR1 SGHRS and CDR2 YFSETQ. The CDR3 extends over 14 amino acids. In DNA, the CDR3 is TGCGCCAGCAGCCCAAGGGGGTTATACAATGAGCAGTTCTTC. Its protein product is CASSPRGLYNEQFF. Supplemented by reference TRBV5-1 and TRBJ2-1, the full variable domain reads KAGVTQTPRYLIKTRGQQVTLSCSPISGHRSVSWYQQTPGQGLQFLFEYFSETQRNKGNFPGRFSGRQFSNSRSEMNVSTLELGDSALYLCASSPRGLYNEQFFGPGTRLTVL.